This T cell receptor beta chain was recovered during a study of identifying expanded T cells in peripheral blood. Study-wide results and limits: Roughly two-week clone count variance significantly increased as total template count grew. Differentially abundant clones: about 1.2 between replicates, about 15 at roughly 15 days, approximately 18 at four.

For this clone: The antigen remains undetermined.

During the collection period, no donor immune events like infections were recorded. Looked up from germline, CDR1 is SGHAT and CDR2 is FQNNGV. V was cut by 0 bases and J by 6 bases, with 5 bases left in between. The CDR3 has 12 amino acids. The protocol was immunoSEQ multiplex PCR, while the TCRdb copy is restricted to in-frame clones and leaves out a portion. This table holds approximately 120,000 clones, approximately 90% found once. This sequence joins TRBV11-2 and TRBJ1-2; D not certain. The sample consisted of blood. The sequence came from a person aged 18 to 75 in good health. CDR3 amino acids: CASSLERHGYTF. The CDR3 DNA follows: TGTGCCAGCAGCTTAGAACGACATGGCTACACCTTC.